This TCR beta chain was sequenced for a study of T cells in localized non-small cell lung cancer. Study-wide findings and caveats: Uninvolved adjacent lung, not tumor, had the highest T cell clonality. In adjacent lung appeared a median around 59 of the top 100 tumor clones.

Repertoires were generated with immunoSEQ multiplex PCR, while TCRdb's copy carries only in-frame clones and drops some. The table lists roughly 27,000 clones, more than 85% of them singletons. Points on this clone: Its antigen is unidentified.

The germline V gene has CDR1 MDHEN and CDR2 SYDVKM. Between the trimmed V and J ends, which lost 7 bases and 8 bases, there was a span of 17 bases. The CDR3 is made up of 14 amino acids. Specimen: peripheral blood, collected before any cancer treatment. V gene TRBV28 combines with J gene TRBJ1-4; TRBD1 might be the D (6 bases). The receptor was isolated from a female donor older than 55 with stage I lung adenocarcinoma. The DNA of the CDR3 is TGTGCCAGCAAGTCGGCAGGGGAAAACGAAAAACTGTTTTTT. Translated: CASKSAGENEKLFF.